The next 26 T cell receptor beta chains were all read from a single sample in a study of blood T cell repertoires in COVID-19. Produced via immunoSEQ multiplex PCR; TCRdb's table is partial and in-frame only. This sample has about 190,000 clones, with approximately 79% found just once. Sequenced input: peripheral blood. These receptors were collected from a woman aged 45-65 years with acute or convalescent COVID-19.

This chain joins TRBV28 and TRBJ2-7, with TRBD2 matching over 9 bases. Germline assignment: CDR1 MDHEN and CDR2 SYDVKM. This CDR3 is built from 13 residues. The junction had 4 bases not matched to a gene; V was cut back by 8 bases and J by 2 bases. CDR3 sequence: CASSRGGAYEQYF. The CDR3 bases are TGTGCCAGCTCCCGCGGGGGGGCCTACGAGCAGTACTTC. Variable domain in full (rest from reference TRBV28 and TRBJ2-7): DVKVTQSSRYLVKRTGEKVFLECVQDMDHENMFWYRQDPGLGLRLIYFSYDVKMKEKGDIPEGYSVSREKKERFSLILESASTNQTSMYLCASSRGGAYEQYFGPGTRLTVT.

The chain joins TRBV7-9 to TRBJ2-4; 8 bases are a match to TRBD1. CDR1 and CDR2 from the germline V gene are SEHNR and FQNEAQ (reference sequence). The CDR3 runs to 13 residues. The V gene end was trimmed by 5 bases and the J gene end by 9 bases; junction bases not matched to a gene: 6. The CDR3 here is CASSPTGGPIQYF. The CDR3 DNA reads as TGTGCCAGCAGCCCAACAGGGGGGCCCATTCAGTACTTC.

The chain links TRBV6-5 to TRBJ2-7; 8 bases fit TRBD1. The CDR3 is made up of 15 amino acids. After removal of 7 bases from V and 2 bases from J, the junction contained 10 bases not matched to a gene. Per germline, CDR1 MNHEY and CDR2 SVGAGI. CDR3 in amino acids: CASTPRDRRAYEQYF. In nucleotides, the CDR3 is TGTGCCAGCACCCCCCGGGACAGGCGAGCCTACGAGCAGTACTTC.

This rearrangement joins TRBV11-2 to TRBJ1-4; 9 bases line up with TRBD1. The CDR3 is made up of 14 amino acids. Trimming took 1 base from V and 12 from J; bases not matched to a gene: 6. Germline values: CDR1 SGHAT, CDR2 FQNNGV. CDR3 sequence: CASSLGGQGLQLFF. The CDR3 DNA sequence: TGTGCCAGCAGCTTAGGAGGACAGGGGTTACAACTGTTTTTT.

The chain recombines TRBV5-8 with TRBJ1-1, with 8 nucleotides matching TRBD1. The CDR3 totals 16 residues. J was trimmed by 1 base and V by 4 bases; bases with no gene match: 9. The germline V gene has CDR1 SGHTS and CDR2 YDEGEE. CDR3: CASSLTGAMRNTEAFF. The CDR3 DNA sequence: TGTGCCAGCAGCCTGACAGGGGCAATGAGGAACACTGAAGCTTTCTTT.

This clone was seen a handful of times. The chain recombines TRBV2 with TRBJ1-6; D is perhaps TRBD1 (5 bases). Germline CDR1 SNHLY, CDR2 FYNNEI. Trimming took 10 bases from V and 0 from J, leaving 7 bases between them. The CDR3 totals 13 residues. This CDR3 reads CATDSSYNSPLHF. Here the CDR3 DNA reads TGTGCCACCGACAGCTCCTATAATTCACCCCTCCACTTT.

This chain uses TRBV6-4 with TRBJ1-1, with 7 bases fitting TRBD1. The CDR3 extends over 14 amino acids. V shed 5 bases, J shed 7 bases, and the junction held 10 bases outside the gene matches. Germline lookup yields CDR1 MRHNA and CDR2 SNTAGT. This CDR3 is CASSPQGNTGEAFF. As DNA, the CDR3 is TGTGCCAGCAGTCCACAGGGGAACACCGGTGAAGCTTTCTTT.

This clone showed up just once. The rearrangement links TRBV5-6 to TRBJ1-6, with 7 bases fitting TRBD1. The length of the CDR3 is 15 residues. Germline assignment: CDR1 SGHDT and CDR2 YYEEEE. The J segment lost 8 bases and the V segment lost 1 base, leaving 6 bases of the junction unmatched. The CDR3: CASSLWDSVDSPLHF. CDR3 nucleotide sequence: TGTGCCAGCAGCTTGTGGGACAGCGTAGATTCACCCCTCCACTTT.

V and J are TRBV28 and TRBJ1-4, with unresolved D. The germline V gene encodes CDR1 MDHEN and CDR2 SYDVKM. The ends were cut back, 5 bases at V and 4 bases at J, with 11 bases in the middle. The CDR3 runs to 14 residues. CDR3 nucleotide sequence: TGTGCCAGCAGTCCAATCGGACTTAATGAAAAACTGTTTTTT. Protein sequence: CASSPIGLNEKLFF.

The chain is built from TRBV6-1 and TRBJ1-3; D call uncertain. The CDR3 consists of 14 residues. The V and J ends lost 3 bases and 2 bases respectively, with 8 bases between them. Per the germline V gene, CDR1 is MNHNS and CDR2 is SASEGT. The CDR3 is CASSESGTGNTIYF. The CDR3 DNA follows: TGTGCCAGCAGTGAGTCGGGAACTGGAAACACCATATATTTT.

V is TRBV6-5 and J is TRBJ1-2; 7 bases are a match to TRBD1. In germline, CDR1 is MNHEY, CDR2 SVGAGI. The CDR3 totals 15 residues. Trimming cost V 3 bases and J 8 bases; bases outside gene matches: 12. In DNA, the CDR3 is TGTGCCAGCAGTTATTCTTCCGGGACAGAAGGAGGCTACACCTTC. Protein product: CASSYSSGTEGGYTF.

This clone was counted only a few times. Other DNA variants within this sample encode the same CDR3. CDR3 sequence reads: CASSSAYEQYF. DNA for the CDR3: TGTGCCAGCTCTAGCGCCTACGAGCAGTACTTC. The genes are TRBV28 and TRBJ2-7; D might be TRBD2 (6 bases). The V gene's germline CDR1 is MDHEN and CDR2 SYDVKM. The length of the CDR3 is 11 residues. Trimming left V 8 bases short and J 2 bases short, with 7 bases between. Full variable domain (remainder filled in from reference TRBV28 and TRBJ2-7): DVKVTQSSRYLVKRTGEKVFLECVQDMDHENMFWYRQDPGLGLRLIYFSYDVKMKEKGDIPEGYSVSREKKERFSLILESASTNQTSMYLCASSSAYEQYFGPGTRLTVT.

Turning to this clone: The same CDR3 arises from other DNA sequences in this sample as well. This rearrangement joins TRBV28 to TRBJ2-7, with 9 bases lining up with TRBD2. The V gene's germline CDR1 is MDHEN and CDR2 SYDVKM. V shed 2 bases, J shed 4 bases, and the junction held 0 bases outside the gene matches. The CDR3 sequence is 13 residues long. CDR3 sequence reads: CASSLAGGYEQYF. The CDR3 DNA is TGTGCCAGCAGTTTAGCGGGAGGGTACGAGCAGTACTTC.

This chain joins TRBV10-1 and TRBJ2-7; D is possibly TRBD1 (5 bases). Germline V lookup: CDR1 WNHNN, CDR2 SYGVQD (reference sequence). The CDR3 runs to 15 residues. V dropped 3 bases and J dropped 0 bases, with 12 bases sitting between them. The CDR3 region has the DNA TGCGCCAGCAGTGACGGACACCTCAGCTCCTACGAGCAGTACTTC. Translating it yields CASSDGHLSSYEQYF.

The chain couples TRBV5-4 to TRBJ2-7; TRBD2 might be the D (6 bases). The CDR3 length is 14 residues. The V gene's germline CDR1 is SGHNT and CDR2 YYREEE (reference sequence). V lost 2 bases, J lost 0 bases, and 9 bases lay in between. CDR3 sequence (DNA): TGTGCCAGCAGCTTCGGTAGCGGCTCCTACGAGCAGTACTTC. This encodes CASSFGSGSYEQYF.

The chain recombines TRBV7-9 with TRBJ2-7, with 11 bases that match TRBD2. Germline V gene data show CDR1 as SEHNR and CDR2 as FQNEAQ (reference sequence). The CDR3 consists of 13 residues. V trimming: 11 bases; J trimming: 5 bases; junction bases outside the gene matches: 8. The CDR3 region is CAGGLAARDEQYF. The CDR3, as DNA: TGTGCCGGGGGACTAGCGGCAAGGGACGAGCAGTACTTC. Using reference TRBV7-9 and TRBJ2-7 for the parts outside the CDR3, the full variable domain is DTGVSQNPRHKITKRGQNVTFRCDPISEHNRLYWYRQTLGQGPEFLTYFQNEAQLEKSRLLSDRFSAERPKGSFSTLEIQRTEQGDSAMYLCAGGLAARDEQYFGPGTRLTVT.

This chain connects TRBV12-5 to TRBJ2-7; a possible D gene is TRBD1 (6 bases). The germline V and J ends were trimmed by 2 bases and 2 bases, with 28 bases remaining between them. The CDR3 sequence is 20 residues long. The germline V gene has CDR1 LGHNT and CDR2 FRNRAP. The CDR3 is CASGLYSPTWTVQSTYEQYF. CDR3 coding DNA: TGTGCTAGTGGTTTGTACTCCCCCACGTGGACAGTCCAATCAACCTACGAGCAGTACTTC.

The chain has TRBV19 and TRBJ1-5, with TRBD1 as a possible D gene (5 bases). V lost 1 base, J lost 6 bases, and 13 bases lay in between. This CDR3 comprises 15 residues. Germline lookup yields CDR1 LNHDA and CDR2 SQIVND (reference sequence). Here the CDR3 reads CASSIGPGRGQPQHF. For the CDR3, the DNA is TGTGCCAGTAGTATAGGTCCAGGAAGGGGTCAGCCCCAGCATTTT.

This clone was seen more than once but under ten times. The rearrangement uses TRBV4-1 and TRBJ2-7; TRBD2 aligns across 10 bases. The V and J ends lost 1 base and 0 bases, in that order; junction bases with no gene match: 15. This CDR3 comprises 20 residues. Germline lookup yields CDR1 MGHRA and CDR2 YSYEKL. This CDR3 reads CASSQVRPSGSHSLSYEQYF. CDR3 nucleotides: TGCGCCAGCAGCCAAGTAAGGCCTAGCGGGAGCCATTCCCTCTCCTACGAGCAGTACTTC.

Regarding this clone: At one boundary the junction diverges from the germline segment, which might be a read error. The chain is built from TRBV7-7 and TRBJ2-3; 11 bases are a match to TRBD2. Germline V gene sequence: CDR1 SSHAT, CDR2 FNYEAQ (reference sequence). The CDR3 loop spans 15 amino acids. CDR3: CASSLTSGGADTQYF. CDR3 in DNA: TGTGCTAGCAGCTTAACTAGCGGGGGTGCAGATACGCAGTATTTT.

This clone came up once. The V gene is TRBV28, the J gene TRBJ1-5, with D perhaps matching TRBD1 (6 bases). Germline lookup yields CDR1 MDHEN and CDR2 SYDVKM. V dropped 11 bases and J dropped 6 bases, with 17 bases sitting between them. This CDR3 has 13 residues. The CDR3 is CAGQGSRSQPQHF. CDR3 DNA: TGTGCCGGCCAGGGGTCGAGGAGTCAGCCCCAGCATTTT.

This clone was seen a single time. Other DNA sequences of this sample code for an identical CDR3. This rearrangement joins TRBV19 to TRBJ1-5, with D perhaps TRBD1 (5 bases). Deletions cut 1 base from V and 7 bases from J, with 8 bases between. There are 13 residues in the CDR3. Germline CDR1 LNHDA, CDR2 SQIVND (reference sequence). CDR3 sequence reads: CASSIGGEQPQHF. Written as DNA, the CDR3 is TGTGCCAGTAGTATAGGGGGCGAGCAGCCCCAGCATTTT.

This clone was recorded once. This chain joins TRBV5-1 and TRBJ1-5, with D tentatively TRBD1 (6 bases). V gave up 0 bases and J gave up 5 bases, with 9 bases separating them. This CDR3 has 14 residues. The germline CDR1 and CDR2 sequences are SGHRS and YFSETQ. This CDR3 reads CASSLGRGDQPQHF. The CDR3 region has the DNA TGCGCCAGCAGCTTGGGCAGGGGTGATCAGCCCCAGCATTTT. The entire variable domain, with the rest obtained from reference TRBV5-1 and TRBJ1-5, is as follows: KAGVTQTPRYLIKTRGQQVTLSCSPISGHRSVSWYQQTPGQGLQFLFEYFSETQRNKGNFPGRFSGRQFSNSRSEMNVSTLELGDSALYLCASSLGRGDQPQHFGDGTRLSIL.

The chain employs TRBV5-1 and TRBJ1-4, with 10 nucleotides matching TRBD1. The V and J ends lost 0 bases and 8 bases, in that order; junction bases with no gene match: 4. CDR1 is SGHRS and CDR2 is YFSETQ in the germline V gene. This CDR3 is built from 15 residues. The CDR3 sequence is CASSLAGTGEEKLFF. In nucleotides, the CDR3 is TGCGCCAGCAGCTTGGCCGGGACAGGGGAAGAAAAACTGTTTTTT.

The chain uses TRBV18 and TRBJ1-6; D may be TRBD1 (6 bases). V was pared by 2 bases and J by 5 bases, with 13 bases between. The CDR3 spans 16 residues. Per germline, CDR1 KGHSH and CDR2 LQKENI. The CDR3 spells CASSPGTRRDNSPLHF. Written as DNA, the CDR3 is TGTGCCAGCTCACCAGGGACAAGGCGAGATAATTCACCCCTCCACTTT.

The chain carries TRBV7-8 and TRBJ2-1; 9 positions match TRBD1. J was trimmed by 7 bases and V by 5 bases; bases with no gene match: 9. The CDR3 spans 15 residues. Germline-derived CDR1 and CDR2 are SGHVS and FQNEAQ. CDR3 loop: CASSPGQGSWNEQFF. The CDR3 bases are TGTGCCAGCAGCCCAGGACAGGGGTCGTGGAATGAGCAGTTCTTC. Using reference TRBV7-8 and TRBJ2-1 for the parts outside the CDR3, the full variable domain is GAGVSQSPRYKVAKRGQDVALRCDPISGHVSLFWYQQALGQGPEFLTYFQNEAQLDKSGLPSDRFFAERPEGSVSTLKIQRTQQEDSAVYLCASSPGQGSWNEQFFGPGTRLTVL.